Here is one T cell receptor (beta chain) with its context. It has no known antigen specificity. No qualities accompany the bases; no much larger clone lies one base away. This record belongs to a study of CD8 T cells in Susac syndrome (dated by TCRdb to the late 2010s). For context, the study as a whole: Whether CD8+ T cell activation and differentiation in Susac syndrome was antigen driven was tested using repertoire sequencing.

RNA was extracted with the RNeasy kit and about 0.5 to 1 ug was reverse transcribed using random hexamers. The immunoSEQ multiplex PCR assay, which covers 54 Vbeta and 13 Jbeta segments, was used to amplify TCR beta CDR3 regions. PCR amplification bias was corrected by using a synthetic template baseline for primer optimization and computational correction. Regarding the original processing steps: Only productive sequences were kept, with reads annotated to V, D and J genes according to IMGT and analyzed in immunoSEQ Analyzer. Clonality was calculated as one minus the Shannon entropy normalized by log2 of the number of productive unique sequences. For each patient and control, public and private clones were evaluated among the 100 most prevalent clones. A clone was defined as Susac-specific if it was absent from the healthy and MS cohorts, from around 960 published viral clones and from other ImmuneACCESS disease sequences. Using fastp trimming at Q25 and MiXCR clonotype assembly, TCRdb reanalyzed the public sequencing data and kept in-frame beta chains. For every CDR3 protein sequence, its rows merge into one entry that carries the most common genes and DNA. The V and J calls and clone size are TCRdb's, not the authors'. In all, the sample holds over 150,000 distinct CDR3 sequences, and approximately 93% of those were seen once. Jointly, the top ten make up roughly 0.1% of the sample.

Results and caveats for the whole study, not just this receptor: The TCR sequencing and HLA analysis was acknowledged to have included a relatively small number of individuals.

High-throughput TCR beta sequencing profiled peripheral blood CD8+ and CD4+ T cells from healthy donors, Susac syndrome patients and multiple sclerosis patients. Treatment-naive patients with stable or active relapsing-remitting disease fulfilling revised McDonald criteria were used as multiple sclerosis controls. Bulk CD8+ and CD4+ T cells were purified by magnetic negative isolation, whereas CD8+ TEMRA cells were enriched by FACS. Blood was drawn into EDTA tubes, processed within 24 hours, and PBMCs were isolated by density gradient centrifugation. PBMCs intended for TCR sequencing were cryopreserved in liquid nitrogen and thawed later in a water bath at 37 degrees C. The sorted or isolated CD4+, CD8+ and CD8+ TEMRA cells had a purity of 90% or higher. Taken from cysteine to phenylalanine, the CDR3 has 15 residues. Left in the record is the CDR3 DNA by itself, 45 bases read in frame from the first base. Here V drops 5 bases and J drops 2 bases, and the junction holds 3 bases not matched to any gene. The germline V gene gives CDR1 as SGHAT and CDR2 as FQNNGV.

The sequence was obtained from a human donor with multiple sclerosis. Sequencing input: CD4+ T cells from PBMCs. This receptor chain uses TRBV11-2 and TRBJ2-7; the junction holds 13 bases that match TRBD2. The CDR3 has the sequence CASSRGLAGPYEQYF. The DNA sequence is given as TGTGCCAGCAGCAGGGGACTAGCGGGACCCTACGAGCAGTACTTC.